Listed here is a single TCR beta chain. What it binds is unknown. Data came from immunoSEQ multiplex PCR; TCRdb stores just in-frame clones and leaves some out. The sample has about 180,000 clones, nearly 95% seen once. The data stem from a study of T cell responses to AZD1222 COVID-19 vaccine. General study findings and limits: Mapped onto spike, vaccine-associated CD4 TCRs spanned it and were dominant at 160-218 and 743-854.

This clonotype originated in an adult who received the AZD1222 COVID-19 vaccine. Sequenced here: peripheral blood, sampled 28 days after the second AZD1222 dose.

The CDR3 region is CASTRGLAGTDTQYF. CDR3 sequence (DNA): TGTGCCAGCACGAGGGGGCTAGCGGGAACAGATACGCAGTATTTT. The chain employs TRBV27 and TRBJ2-3; TRBD2 matches 9 bases. Germline assignment: CDR1 MNHEY and CDR2 SMNVEV (reference sequence). V lost 7 bases and J lost 3; bases outside the gene matches: 8. The CDR3 is 15 residues long.